The source of this T cell receptor beta chain is a study of T cell responses to AZD1222 COVID-19 vaccine. Findings and caveats of the study: Clonal diversity may have been underestimated, and the donors were mostly white British, with more females than males. Every sample of the repertoires postdated the peak T cell response.

Sequencing used immunoSEQ multiplex PCR; TCRdb keeps in-frame clones, though not all of them. The repertoire holds more than 80,000 clones, with 80% to 90% as singletons. The CDR3 runs to 15 residues. Trimming left V 2 bases short and J 0 bases short, with 13 bases between. Germline V CDR1 and CDR2: GTSNPN, SVGIG (reference sequence). This clone was observed once. Antigen unknown. J is TRBJ1-1 and V is TRBV30; D gene ambiguous. This clonotype was obtained from an adult who received the AZD1222 COVID-19 vaccine. The sample in question was peripheral blood, obtained 28 days after the second AZD1222 dose. The CDR3 spells CAWSKVRVLNTEAFF. The DNA for the CDR3 is TGTGCCTGGAGTAAGGTCCGGGTCCTGAACACTGAAGCTTTCTTT. Together with reference TRBV30 and TRBJ1-1, the CDR3 gives the full variable domain: SQTIHQWPATLVQPVGSPLSLECTVEGTSNPNLYWYRQAAGRGLQLLFYSVGIGQISSEVPQNLSASRPQDRQFILSSKKLLLSDSGFYLCAWSKVRVLNTEAFFGQGTRLTVV.